This TCR beta chain emerged from a study of T-cell reconstitution after alpha-beta-depleted transplantation in children. This clonotype was observed many times. Preparing the TCRbeta library involved the use of unique molecular identifiers. Using its own MiXCR run on the PCR reads, TCRdb lists one record per CDR3 protein. The sample includes some 490,000 distinct CDR3 sequences, around 12% of them seen just once. Trimming took off 6 bases at V and 1 base at J, with 9 bases between the two ends. This CDR3 comprises 13 residues. The source of this sequence is a human donor who donated a stem cell graft to a child with combined immunodeficiency. Sequences were derived from PBMCs from the stem cell graft donor, sampled from the stem cell graft. This chain connects TRBV12-3 or TRBV12-4 to TRBJ1-1; D is perhaps TRBD1 (5 bases). The CDR3: CASSPTENTEAFF. The CDR3 DNA reads TGTGCCAGCAGCCCGACAGAGAACACTGAAGCTTTCTTT.